What follows is one T cell receptor beta chain and its context. The target antigen is unknown. An end of the junction differs from the germline gene, which may be a read error. It was with 60 Vbeta and 13 Jbeta primers that the PCR ran. This table comes from immunoSEQ multiplex PCR, and its TCRdb copy is limited to in-frame clones, with some not included. The sample includes about 120,000 clones, around three quarters of them seen just once. The data are from a study of cytomegalovirus exposure and HLA in healthy donors. Notes on the study in general: Analysis performed later showed TCR beta chains linked to HLA being more clonally expanded than equally common others. Among the sequence variants, a highly shared cluster was likely an artifact of sequencing.

This CDR3 contains 17 residues. Germline assignment: CDR1 SEHNR and CDR2 FQNEAQ (reference sequence). Sequenced sample: PBMCs. V usage is TRBV7-9 and J usage is TRBJ1-3; unclear D gene. The TCR originated in a man in his thirties or forties in good health and CMV-seropositive. The DNA for the CDR3 is TGTTCCAGCAGCCCGCAGAAAGGACGGGGCTCTGGAAACACCATATATTTT. Translating it yields CSSSPQKGRGSGNTIYF.